These 8 T cell receptor beta chains originate from one sample sequenced in a study of shared clonotypes between healthy human individuals. TCRdb's copy holds only in-frame clones and misses some; the assay was immunoSEQ multiplex PCR. Among about 2.3 million clones listed, about 92% were seen once. The specimen sequenced was naive CD4+ T cells from PBMCs. As for subset: CD45RA+ positively selected. These receptors originate from a man younger than 30 in good health. Some clones in this sample may be carry-over from other donors' samples.

The V and J genes are TRBV2 and TRBJ2-1; no firm D call. The V gene's germline CDR1 is SNHLY and CDR2 FYNNEI. Trimming cost V 6 bases and J 0 bases, with 12 bases left between them. The CDR3 loop spans 15 amino acids. The CDR3 is CASRNEGTSYNEQFF. The CDR3 DNA follows: TGTGCCAGCAGGAACGAAGGAACCTCCTACAATGAGCAGTTCTTC.

This clone was counted once. The J gene is TRBJ1-5, the V gene TRBV5-1, with D possibly TRBD1 on 5 matching bases. From germline, CDR1 is SGHRS and CDR2 YFSETQ. This CDR3 region has 17 residues. V lost 3 bases and J lost 0, with 16 bases in between. CDR3 loop: CASSSEQTVNSNQPQHF. For the CDR3, the DNA is TGCGCCAGCAGCTCCGAACAGACAGTTAATAGCAATCAGCCCCAGCATTTT.

The chain combines TRBV7-2 with TRBJ2-5; no clear D gene. The J call is in doubt because the DNA end fits TRBJ2-7 better. The germline gives CDR1 SGHTA, CDR2 FQGNSA. This CDR3 spans 13 amino acids. The CDR3 spells CASSLAQEYEQYF. The CDR3 DNA reads TGTGCCAGCAGCTTAGCCCAGGAATACGAGCAGTACTTC.

Worth noting for this clone: The same CDR3 can be traced to other DNA sequences in this sample. V is TRBV28 and J is TRBJ1-5, with D hard to call. CDR1 and CDR2 from the germline V gene are MDHEN and SYDVKM. The V gene lost 2 bases and the J gene lost 4 bases, with 6 bases spanning the gap. This CDR3 spans 13 amino acids. Here the CDR3 reads CASSLGRNQPQHF. The CDR3, as DNA: TGTGCCAGCAGTTTAGGGCGGAATCAGCCCCAGCATTTT.

J is TRBJ2-7 and V is TRBV7-2, with D hard to call. CDR1 is SGHTA and CDR2 is FQGNSA in the germline V gene. CDR3 length: 14 residues. Trimming removed 2 bases from V and 0 bases from J, with 8 bases in between. The CDR3 nucleotides are TGTGCCAGCAGCTTAAAGGTGGGCTCCTACGAGCAGTACTTC. This gives the protein CASSLKVGSYEQYF.

This clone was seen a single time. The rearrangement uses TRBV29-1 and TRBJ1-2; TRBD1 matches at 9 bases. The CDR3 runs 16 residues. The V gene's germline CDR1 is SQVTM and CDR2 ANQGSEA. With V trimmed by 6 bases and J by 0 bases, 11 bases remained unmatched. The CDR3 sequence is CSVRGLQGAANYGYTF. Here the CDR3 DNA reads TGCAGCGTCCGCGGCCTACAGGGGGCAGCTAACTATGGCTACACCTTC.

This chain uses TRBV7-9 with TRBJ1-2; a possible D gene is TRBD1 (5 bases). The CDR3 consists of 15 residues. V lost 4 bases, J lost 3 bases, and 15 bases lay in between. CDR1 is SEHNR, CDR2 FQNEAQ, per germline (reference sequence). The DNA of the CDR3 is TGTGCCAGCAGCTACCCTAAGACAGAACACTATGGCTACACCTTC. It encodes CASSYPKTEHYGYTF.

This sequence joins TRBV28 and TRBJ2-3; D call uncertain. CDR1 and CDR2 (germline): MDHEN, SYDVKM. The CDR3 loop spans 14 amino acids. Trimming shortened V by 5 bases and J by 3 bases, and 12 bases separated the two germline ends. CDR3 in amino acids: CASSTSKATDTQYF. Here the CDR3 DNA reads TGTGCCAGCAGTACCTCGAAGGCGACAGATACGCAGTATTTT. Based on the CDR3 plus reference TRBV28 and TRBJ2-3, the full variable domain is DVKVTQSSRYLVKRTGEKVFLECVQDMDHENMFWYRQDPGLGLRLIYFSYDVKMKEKGDIPEGYSVSREKKERFSLILESASTNQTSMYLCASSTSKATDTQYFGPGTRLTVL.